The 22 T cell receptor beta chains below were found in one sample sequenced in a study of CD8+ T cells in alopecia areata. The treatment was: oral pan-JAK inhibitor, 5-10 mg twice daily. Extraction and reverse transcription of RNA yielded cDNA as the sequencing template. Assay used: immunoSEQ multiplex PCR; TCRdb lists only in-frame clones, some missing. The sample has 200,000 to 250,000 clones; more than 60% are singletons. This sample comprised CD4+ T cells sorted from blood, obtained at approximately week 45, from a patient treated with tofacitinib. The receptors originated from a human donor with alopecia areata.

This clone was seen only a few times. This chain joins TRBV7-8 and TRBJ2-1, with TRBD1 identical over 11 bases. Germline V CDR1 and CDR2: SGHVS, FQNEAQ. The CDR3 is 14 residues long. Trimming cost V 5 bases and J 7 bases; bases outside gene matches: 4. CDR3 region: CASSKGQGGNEQFF. CDR3 coding DNA: TGTGCCAGCAGCAAGGGACAGGGGGGGAATGAGCAGTTCTTC.

V gene TRBV19 combines with J gene TRBJ2-7; D remains unclear. Germline V gene lookup returns CDR1 LNHDA and CDR2 SQIVND (reference sequence). V dropped 1 base and J dropped 5 bases, with 12 bases sitting between them. CDR3 length: 14 amino acids. This chain's CDR3 is CASSIAAGFDEQYF. The CDR3 region has the DNA TGTGCCAGTAGTATAGCGGCTGGGTTCGACGAGCAGTACTTC. Combining the CDR3 with reference TRBV19 and TRBJ2-7 gives the whole variable domain DGGITQSPKYLFRKEGQNVTLSCEQNLNHDAMYWYRQDPGQGLRLIYYSQIVNDFQKGDIAEGYSVSREKKESFPLTVTSAQKNPTAFYLCASSIAAGFDEQYFGPGTRLTVT.

This chain links TRBV2 with TRBJ1-4; possible D gene TRBD1, 5 bases. Germline V gene data show CDR1 as SNHLY and CDR2 as FYNNEI. CDR3 length equals 13 residues. Between the trimmed V and J ends, which lost 3 bases and 5 bases, there was a span of 7 bases. The CDR3 loop reads CASSETENEKLFF. The CDR3 nucleotides read TGTGCCAGCAGTGAGACAGAGAATGAAAAACTGTTTTTT.

The chain has TRBV7-2 and TRBJ2-1; 12 bases match TRBD2. This CDR3 is 16 amino acids long. Germline loops: CDR1 SGHTA, CDR2 FQGNSA. V dropped 5 bases and J dropped 4; count of bases not matched to a gene: 6. In DNA form, the CDR3 reads TGTGCCAGCAGCCTCCCACTAGCGGGGGGTTACAATGAGCAGTTCTTC. Translated: CASSLPLAGGYNEQFF.

V gene TRBV27 combines with J gene TRBJ2-1; 7 positions match TRBD2. Germline-derived CDR1 and CDR2 are MNHEY and SMNVEV (reference sequence). The CDR3 consists of 19 residues. Unmatched junction bases numbered 19, after V lost 4 bases and J lost 4 bases. The CDR3 spells CASSSRTSGAPTSYNEQFF. Here the CDR3 DNA reads TGTGCCAGCAGTTCCCGGACCAGCGGGGCCCCAACAAGTTACAATGAGCAGTTCTTC.

The CDR3 sequence: CATSISKGLAGKFSYNEQFF. CDR3 nucleotide sequence: TGTGCCACCAGCATATCAAAGGGACTAGCGGGAAAGTTCTCCTACAATGAGCAGTTCTTC. The chain uses TRBV15 and TRBJ2-1; 13 bases are a match to TRBD2. Losses at the gene ends were 4 bases for V and 0 bases for J; bases not matched to a gene: 12. The CDR3 extends over 20 amino acids. Germline assignment: CDR1 LNHNV and CDR2 YYDKDF (reference sequence).

This sequence joins TRBV4-3 and TRBJ2-7; no clear D gene. Per the germline V gene, CDR1 is LGHNA and CDR2 is YSLEER. Trimming took off 0 bases at V and 6 bases at J, with 15 bases between the two ends. The CDR3 loop spans 15 amino acids. The CDR3 loop is CASSQDPTVVGEQYF. The CDR3 DNA is TGCGCCAGCAGCCAAGATCCCACCGTGGTTGGCGAGCAGTACTTC.

This clone was found a few times. The chain combines TRBV29-1 with TRBJ2-2; D may correspond to TRBD1 or TRBD2 (5 bases each). Trimming removed 7 bases from V and 4 bases from J, with 10 bases in between. The germline V gene encodes CDR1 SQVTM and CDR2 ANQGSEA. This CDR3 has 12 residues. CDR3 nucleotide sequence: TGCAGCGGTGGGGCGGGCACCGGGGAGCTGTTTTTT. This translates into CSGGAGTGELFF.

The chain is built from TRBV6-6 and TRBJ1-2, with TRBD1 as a possible D gene (6 bases). Germline V gene lookup returns CDR1 MNHNY and CDR2 SVGAGI (reference sequence). The CDR3 consists of 16 residues. V was shortened by 6 bases and J by 1 base, with 18 bases between the two germline ends. The CDR3 protein is CASSRDRTERNYGYTF. CDR3 DNA sequence: TGTGCCAGCAGCAGAGACAGGACCGAACGTAACTATGGCTACACCTTC.

Remarks on this clone: At one end, the junction sequence differs from germline, possibly due to a read error. Within the sample, other DNA sequences also encode this same CDR3. V usage is TRBV30 and J usage is TRBJ1-2; D gene unclear. The CDR3 loop spans 12 amino acids. Germline V lookup: CDR1 GTSNPN, CDR2 SVGIG (reference sequence). For the CDR3, the DNA is TGCGCCTGGACGGCAAACAACTATGGCTACACCTTC. Translated, it gives CAWTANNYGYTF.

This clone was detected only a few times. This rearrangement joins TRBV27 to TRBJ2-3, with 8 bases that match TRBD2. V trimming: 7 bases; J trimming: 5 bases; junction bases outside the gene matches: 14. The germline gives CDR1 MNHEY, CDR2 SMNVEV (reference sequence). The CDR3 extends over 16 amino acids. The CDR3, as DNA: TGTGCCAGCAAACTGTGGGATCGGGGGGGCATAGATACGCAGTATTTT. Amino acids: CASKLWDRGGIDTQYF.

The chain has TRBV7-2 and TRBJ1-5; D remains ambiguous. Per the germline V gene, CDR1 is SGHTA and CDR2 is FQGNSA. Between the trimmed V and J ends, which lost 0 bases and 6 bases, there was a span of 6 bases. The CDR3 extends over 13 amino acids. In DNA, the CDR3 is TGTGCCAGCAGCTTAGCCAGAGGTCAGCCCCAGCATTTT. This translates into CASSLARGQPQHF.

The V call is TRBV19, the J call TRBJ1-4; 7 positions agree with TRBD1. V shed 8 bases, J shed 0 bases, and the junction held 21 bases outside the gene matches. Germline V gene lookup returns CDR1 LNHDA and CDR2 SQIVND (reference sequence). This CDR3 contains 20 residues. The DNA for the CDR3 is TGTGCCAGTTCGAGAAATAAAAGGGACAGCGATCTAACAACTAATGAAAAACTGTTTTTT. This gives the protein CASSRNKRDSDLTTNEKLFF.

The chain combines TRBV29-1 with TRBJ2-7; possible D gene TRBD2, 5 bases. Trimming took 0 bases from V and 0 from J, leaving 9 bases between them. The germline CDR1 and CDR2 sequences are SQVTM and ANQGSEA. This CDR3 is 14 amino acids long. The CDR3 here is CSVEDTGNSYEQYF. The CDR3 DNA reads TGCAGCGTTGAAGATACCGGGAACTCCTACGAGCAGTACTTC.

The sample holds a few counts of this clone. The chain couples TRBV29-1 to TRBJ1-2; 9 nucleotides align to TRBD1. CDR1 and CDR2 (germline): SQVTM, ANQGSEA. The CDR3 runs to 15 residues. Losses at the gene ends were 1 base for V and 8 bases for J; bases not matched to a gene: 11. CDR3 residues: CSVEGGTGGFGGYTF. The CDR3 coding sequence is TGCAGCGTTGAAGGCGGTACAGGGGGCTTTGGGGGCTACACCTTC.

V is TRBV30 and J is TRBJ1-1; D is unresolved. Trimming stripped 4 bases from V and 1 base from J, with 16 bases between. The CDR3 totals 15 residues. Germline V CDR1 and CDR2: GTSNPN, SVGIG (reference sequence). The DNA of the CDR3 is TGTGCCTGGAAGGCTCGACCCCGGGAGAACACTGAAGCTTTCTTT. This translates into CAWKARPRENTEAFF.

V usage is TRBV19 and J usage is TRBJ2-1; 10 nucleotides match TRBD2. CDR3 size: 15 residues. Germline CDR1 and CDR2: LNHDA and SQIVND (reference sequence). Trimming removed 2 bases from V and 7 bases from J; junction bases left unmatched: 5. CDR3 in amino acids: CASSIMASGGNEQFF. CDR3 DNA sequence: TGTGCCAGTAGTATAATGGCTAGCGGGGGAAATGAGCAGTTCTTC. Variable domain in full (rest from reference TRBV19 and TRBJ2-1): DGGITQSPKYLFRKEGQNVTLSCEQNLNHDAMYWYRQDPGQGLRLIYYSQIVNDFQKGDIAEGYSVSREKKESFPLTVTSAQKNPTAFYLCASSIMASGGNEQFFGPGTRLTVL.

This clone was counted only a few times. This chain links TRBV5-1 with TRBJ1-2; D not resolved. Trimming took 2 bases from V and 1 from J, leaving 6 bases between them. The length of the CDR3 is 13 residues. Germline V CDR1 and CDR2: SGHRS, YFSETQ. CDR3 coding DNA: TGCGCCAGCAGCTTCGGCGGTAACTATGGCTACACCTTC. It yields the protein CASSFGGNYGYTF.

The CDR3, as DNA: TGTGCCAGCAGCTTAGGACTAGCGGGGCGGGATACGCAGTATTTT. Protein sequence: CASSLGLAGRDTQYF. This chain links TRBV7-2 with TRBJ2-3, with TRBD2 identical over 11 bases. The V gene end was trimmed by 1 base and the J gene end by 6 bases; junction bases not matched to a gene: 3. Germline-derived CDR1 and CDR2 are SGHTA and FQGNSA. The CDR3 sequence is 15 residues long.

This clone was detected once. CDR3 region: CASSPRGAGGKDTQYF. The DNA of the CDR3 is TGTGCCAGCAGCCCGCGGGGAGCGGGGGGAAAAGATACGCAGTATTTT. The rearrangement uses TRBV6-4 and TRBJ2-3; 9 bases are shared with TRBD2. The V gene end was trimmed by 6 bases and the J gene end by 5 bases; junction bases not matched to a gene: 12. The CDR3 spans 16 residues. The germline V gene encodes CDR1 MRHNA and CDR2 SNTAGT.

In its sample, this clone was seen once. The chain recombines TRBV2 with TRBJ2-2; D gene unclear. This CDR3 is 15 amino acids long. V was shortened by 1 base and J by 2 bases, with 8 bases between the two germline ends. Germline V lookup: CDR1 SNHLY, CDR2 FYNNEI. CDR3 in DNA: TGTGCCAGCAGTGAAGGTGCATTAAACACCGGGGAGCTGTTTTTT. The encoded protein is CASSEGALNTGELFF.

In its sample, this clone was seen a few times. DNA for the CDR3: TGTGCTAGTGGGGTTCTTGCAGATACGCAGTATTTT. It translates to CASGVLADTQYF. This rearrangement joins TRBV12-5 to TRBJ2-3; D is unclear. The germline V and J ends were trimmed by 6 bases and 4 bases, with 8 bases remaining between them. The germline gives CDR1 LGHNT, CDR2 FRNRAP. The CDR3 has 12 residues.